One T cell receptor beta chain is described in this entry. The sample originates from a study of blood T cell repertoires in COVID-19. Trimming cost V 3 bases and J 4 bases, with 13 bases left between them. The CDR3 covers 15 residues. Per the germline V gene, CDR1 is SNHLY and CDR2 is FYNNEI. TCRdb's copy holds only in-frame clones and misses some; the assay was immunoSEQ multiplex PCR. This table has roughly 310,000 clones, 85% to 90% appearing once. The chain has TRBV2 and TRBJ2-1, with D uncertain. The sequenced sample was peripheral blood. The clonotype comes from a woman aged 25 to 45 with COVID-19, enrolled during active disease. In nucleotides, the CDR3 is TGTGCCAGCAGTGAGTCGGGTCTGGTATACAATGAGCAGTTCTTC. Protein sequence: CASSESGLVYNEQFF.